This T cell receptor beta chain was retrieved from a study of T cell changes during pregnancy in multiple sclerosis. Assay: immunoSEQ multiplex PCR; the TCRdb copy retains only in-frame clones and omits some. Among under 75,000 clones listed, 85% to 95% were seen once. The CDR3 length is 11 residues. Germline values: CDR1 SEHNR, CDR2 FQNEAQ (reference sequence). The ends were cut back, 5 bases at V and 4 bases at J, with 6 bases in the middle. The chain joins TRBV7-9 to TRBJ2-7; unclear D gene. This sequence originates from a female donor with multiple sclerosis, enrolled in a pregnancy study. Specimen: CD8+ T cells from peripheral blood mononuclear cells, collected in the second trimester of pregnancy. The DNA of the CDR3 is TGTGCCAGCAGCGCGGAGTACGAGCAGTACTTC. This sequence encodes CASSAEYEQYF. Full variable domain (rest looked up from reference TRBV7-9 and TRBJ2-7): DTGVSQNPRHKITKRGQNVTFRCDPISEHNRLYWYRQTLGQGPEFLTYFQNEAQLEKSRLLSDRFSAERPKGSFSTLEIQRTEQGDSAMYLCASSAEYEQYFGPGTRLTVT.